The present TCR beta chain was sequenced within a study of cytomegalovirus exposure and HLA in healthy donors. V lost 1 base to trimming and J lost 1 base, with 7 bases between them. The CDR3 runs to 13 residues. Germline loops: CDR1 GTSNPN, CDR2 SVGIG (reference sequence). 60 Vbeta and 13 Jbeta primers were used in PCR. Profiled with immunoSEQ multiplex PCR; TCRdb holds only in-frame clones, not every one. The sample consists of about 54,000 clones, 82% of them appearing once. In nominal health when sampled, donors likely had unrecorded immune exposures nonetheless. Whole-study results and caveats: In vitro assays verified that three CMV-associated chains recognized CMV antigens specifically. The productive fraction for most TCR beta V segments was about 87% or about 30% in an earlier analysis. Roughly even sequencing depth across donors was the assumption behind the presence/absence analyses.

As to this clone: The antigen is unknown.

The TCR sequence derives from a young woman in good health and CMV-seronegative. Sequenced input: PBMCs. The chain uses TRBV30 and TRBJ1-2; unclear D gene. CDR3 nucleotide sequence: TGTGCCTGGAGTGGGGCACTTAACTATGGCTACACCTTC. This encodes CAWSGALNYGYTF.